The entry below gives a single T cell receptor beta chain sequence along with its context. The antigen is unknown. This record belongs to a study of shared clonotypes between healthy human individuals. With V trimmed by 3 bases and J by 6 bases, 5 bases remained unmatched. From germline, CDR1 is KGHSH and CDR2 LQKENI. This CDR3 is built from 15 residues. Generated by immunoSEQ multiplex PCR, the TCRdb table keeps only in-frame clones and is missing some. Altogether about 610,000 clones are present, roughly 97% being singletons, with the ten largest covering 0.057%. General study results and limits: Rarefaction indicated that sorted-subset sequencing remained incomplete although depth was large.

The receptor was isolated from a woman younger than 45 in good health. Sequencing input: naive CD4+ T cells sorted from blood. Subset: CD45RA+ positively selected. This chain uses TRBV18 with TRBJ1-5; 10 bases map to TRBD1. DNA for the CDR3: TGTGCCAGCTCACCGGGGACAGGGGAGTTTCAGCCCCAGCATTTT. Residues: CASSPGTGEFQPQHF.